This T cell receptor (beta chain) was documented in a study of monozygotic twins with inflammatory bowel disease. Each sample's cDNA came from eight separate reactions. Nested PCRs of approximately 16 and 10 cycles, two in total, were run on TCRalpha and TCRbeta cDNA. TCRdb reprocessed the 5' RACE reads, with one entry per CDR3 protein and no DNA. The data include 150,000 to 200,000 distinct CDR3 sequences; the top ten clones carry 2.8%. CDR1 and CDR2 (germline): SQVTM, ANQGSEA. The CDR3 is 13 residues long. From whole blood, total RNA was isolated without any sorting of T cells. The sequence was obtained from a human donor with ulcerative colitis or Crohn's disease, or a healthy co-twin of an affected twin (not recorded which). V gene TRBV29-1 combines with J gene TRBJ2-6. Sequenced input: blood. The CDR3 reads CSVTDSGANVLTF.